The 14 T cell receptor beta chains in this list originate from one sample, sequenced in a study of spatial heterogeneity in lung cancer. TCRdb called the 5' RACE reads again in MiXCR, with one record for every CDR3 protein. Among about 100,000 distinct CDR3 sequences listed, around 4.8% were seen once. These TCRs are of unknown antigen specificity. Regarding time point: sample taken at primary tumor resection. Study outcomes and limitations: How many expanded intratumoral alpha and beta TCRs were present tracked the tumor mutation count, which was a count of nonsynonymous mutations.

The sample consisted of lung tumor tissue, taken at surgery. The source is a male donor with early-stage non-small cell lung cancer.

This clonotype was found many times. The chain recombines TRBV20-1 with TRBJ1-6; 8 nucleotides line up with TRBD1. From germline, CDR1 is DFQATT and CDR2 SNEGSKA (reference sequence). The CDR3 runs to 17 residues. V was pared by 0 bases and J by 9 bases, with 13 bases of the junction left unmatched. DNA for the CDR3: TGCAGTGCTAGAGATGGTTCAGGACAGGGTATCAGTTCACCCCTCCACTTT. Protein product: CSARDGSGQGISSPLHF.

This clonotype appeared many times. The CDR3 protein is CASSAWTGRDGYTF. The DNA of the CDR3 is TGTGCCAGCAGCGCCTGGACAGGGAGAGATGGCTACACCTTC. The chain combines TRBV7-9 with TRBJ1-2; TRBD1 agrees at 8 bases. Trimming cost V 5 bases and J 6 bases; bases outside gene matches: 8. This CDR3 comprises 14 residues. Per the germline V gene, CDR1 is SEHNR and CDR2 is FQNEAQ (reference sequence).

The table lists this clonotype with many counts. The chain couples TRBV7-9 to TRBJ2-7, with 12 bases identical to TRBD2. The V gene's germline CDR1 is SEHNR and CDR2 FQNEAQ (reference sequence). The junction had 14 bases not matched to a gene; V was cut back by 2 bases and J by 6 bases. The CDR3 runs to 18 residues. CDR3 amino acids: CASSLSVRTSGRTGEQYF. The CDR3 DNA reads as TGTGCCAGCAGCTTATCCGTCCGAACTAGCGGGAGGACTGGCGAGCAGTACTTC.

The J gene is TRBJ2-3, the V gene TRBV10-3, with 8 nucleotides matching TRBD2. CDR3 size: 16 residues. V shed 0 bases, J shed 6 bases, and the junction held 8 bases outside the gene matches. CDR1 and CDR2 (germline): ENHRY, SYGVKD. Written as DNA, the CDR3 is TGTGCCATCAGTGAGTCGGTTGCGGGAGGTGAGGATACGCAGTATTTT. Amino acid sequence: CAISESVAGGEDTQYF.

The sample holds a few counts of this clonotype. The rearrangement uses TRBV27 and TRBJ2-1; TRBD2 is a possible D gene (6 bases). The CDR3 sequence is 17 residues long. With 0 bases removed from V and 4 bases from J, the gap between germline ends came to 16 bases. CDR1 MNHEY and CDR2 SMNVEV come from the germline V gene (reference sequence). The CDR3 is CASSLSSGLIFYNEQFF. The CDR3 nucleotides are TGTGCCAGCAGTTTATCCTCTGGACTAATTTTTTACAATGAGCAGTTCTTC.

This clonotype was observed at least ten times. This rearrangement joins TRBV20-1 to TRBJ1-1; TRBD1 might be the D (6 bases). Trimming pared 3 bases from V and 4 bases from J, leaving 12 bases between. This CDR3 is 13 amino acids long. CDR1 is DFQATT, CDR2 SNEGSKA, per germline (reference sequence). The DNA of the CDR3 is TGCAGTGCTAGCCCCCAAGGGGGCACTGAAGCTTTCTTT. It translates to CSASPQGGTEAFF.

This chain joins TRBV18 and TRBJ1-6; 8 bases are a match to TRBD1. V was clipped by 3 bases and J by 11 bases; unmatched bases: 15. The length of the CDR3 is 17 residues. CDR1 and CDR2 from the germline V gene are KGHSH and LQKENI. As DNA, the CDR3 is TGTGCCAGCTCACCTACGGACAGGGACGGTGTCGATCCACCCCTCCACTTT. This codes for CASSPTDRDGVDPPLHF.

This clonotype was detected a few times. The chain couples TRBV4-2 to TRBJ1-2; D possibly corresponds to TRBD1 (5 bases). Trimming removed 1 base from V and 4 bases from J, with 19 bases in between. The CDR3 contains 17 residues. The germline CDR1 and CDR2 sequences are LGHNA and YNFKEQ. CDR3 sequence reads: CASSQGLRDELSYGYTF. The CDR3 DNA follows: TGTGCCAGCAGCCAAGGCCTCCGGGACGAGTTAAGCTATGGCTACACCTTC.

The table lists this clonotype with many counts. The CDR3 DNA reads as TGCAGCGTTGGCGATGCGGAAGGGACTGAAGCTTTCTTT. The encoded protein is CSVGDAEGTEAFF. This rearrangement joins TRBV29-1 to TRBJ1-1; D remains ambiguous. Trimming shortened V by 4 bases and J by 5 bases, and 14 bases separated the two germline ends. In germline, CDR1 is SQVTM, CDR2 ANQGSEA. The CDR3 totals 13 residues.

This clonotype was observed at least ten times. This chain joins TRBV7-2 and TRBJ2-2; TRBD2 might be the D (7 bases). Deletions cut 1 base from V and 7 bases from J, with 16 bases between. This CDR3 has 16 amino acids. Germline values: CDR1 SGHTA, CDR2 FQGNSA. Here the CDR3 reads CASSLVRGALGGELFF. The CDR3 DNA is TGTGCCAGCAGCTTAGTTCGGGGGGCCCTCGGCGGGGAGCTGTTTTTT.

This sequence joins TRBV29-1 and TRBJ2-1, with 7 bases identical to TRBD2. The CDR3 sequence is 13 residues long. Trimming at V came to 3 bases and at J to 9 bases, leaving 8 bases not matched to a gene. Germline CDR1 and CDR2: SQVTM and ANQGSEA. CDR3 in amino acids: CSVDGRTGREQFF. CDR3 DNA: TGCAGCGTTGACGGGAGGACCGGGCGTGAGCAGTTCTTC.

As to this clonotype: It may be a read error: a sequence one base away is much more abundant. The rearrangement links TRBV5-4 to TRBJ2-1, with 13 bases fitting TRBD2. Per germline, CDR1 SGHNT and CDR2 YYREEE (reference sequence). The CDR3 is 15 residues long. V was pared by 0 bases and J by 8 bases, with 2 bases of the junction left unmatched. Here the CDR3 DNA reads TGTGCCAGCAGCTTGGTCGGGACTAGCGGGGATGAGCAGTTCTTC. This codes for CASSLVGTSGDEQFF.

This clonotype came up many times. This sequence joins TRBV6-6 and TRBJ1-5, with a tentative D call TRBD1 (5 bases). Trimming took 6 bases from V and 6 from J, leaving 24 bases between them. The CDR3 is 17 residues long. The germline V gene encodes CDR1 MNHNY and CDR2 SVGAGI (reference sequence). As DNA, the CDR3 is TGTGCCAGCAGACCAGGAGGCGGGACGGCGATGGGTCAGCCCCAGCATTTT. This codes for CASRPGGGTAMGQPQHF.

This clonotype has at least ten counts. The V gene is TRBV7-9, the J gene TRBJ2-3; possible D gene TRBD2, 6 bases. CDR3 size: 14 residues. CDR1 SEHNR and CDR2 FQNEAQ come from the germline V gene (reference sequence). V shed 2 bases and J shed 6 bases, with 12 bases lying between them. CDR3 DNA sequence: TGTGCCAGCAGCTTATGGGAGGCCCGGGATACGCAGTATTTT. Translating it yields CASSLWEARDTQYF.